This TCR beta chain was recovered during a study of CD8 T cells in Susac syndrome. RNA, at roughly 0.45 to 1 ug, was reverse transcribed with random hexamers. Across 54 Vbeta and 13 Jbeta, immunoSEQ multiplex PCR amplified TCR beta CDR3. TCRdb called the immunoSEQ multiplex PCR reads again in MiXCR, with one record for every CDR3 protein. This table has some 180,000 distinct CDR3 sequences, roughly 90% appearing once. This CDR3 region has 19 residues. Germline lookup yields CDR1 MNHEY and CDR2 SVGEGT. V was pared by 2 bases and J by 0 bases, with 20 bases between. V is TRBV6-2 or TRBV6-3 and J is TRBJ2-1; D may be TRBD2 (6 bases). The sample comprised CD4+ T cells from PBMCs. This sequence was found in a human donor with Susac syndrome. DNA of the CDR3: TGTGCCAGCAGTTACCACGGGAGCCGATTTAGCCTCTCCTACAATGAGCAGTTCTTC. Residues: CASSYHGSRFSLSYNEQFF.